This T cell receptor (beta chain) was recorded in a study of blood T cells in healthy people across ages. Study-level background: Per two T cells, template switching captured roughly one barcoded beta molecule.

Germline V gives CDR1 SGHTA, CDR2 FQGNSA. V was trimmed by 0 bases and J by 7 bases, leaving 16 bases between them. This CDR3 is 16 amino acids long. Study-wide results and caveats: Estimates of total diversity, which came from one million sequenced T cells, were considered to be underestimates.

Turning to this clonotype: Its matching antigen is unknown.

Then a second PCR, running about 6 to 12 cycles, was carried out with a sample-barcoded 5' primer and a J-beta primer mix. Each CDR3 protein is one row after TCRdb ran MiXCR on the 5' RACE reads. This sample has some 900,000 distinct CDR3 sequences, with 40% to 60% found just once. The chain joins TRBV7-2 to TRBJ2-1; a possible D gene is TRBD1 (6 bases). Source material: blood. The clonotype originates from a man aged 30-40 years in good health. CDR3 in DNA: TGTGCCAGCAGCTTAGCCACCCACAGGGATAGAAATGAGCAGTTCTTC. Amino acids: CASSLATHRDRNEQFF.